This TCR beta chain originates from a study of T cell repertoires in cytomegalovirus infection. Whole-study context: From public TCR beta signatures came an indication of both CMV infection and matching HLA type. Notes on the study in general: Within the response measured ex vivo, HLA-C-restricted CMV-specific TCR beta clonotypes were dominant.

Notes on this clonotype: What it binds is not known.

TCRdb re-analysed the reads in MiXCR, keeping a single row per CDR3 protein. In the table there are roughly 250,000 distinct CDR3 sequences, 20% to 25% of which are singletons. Deletions cut 6 bases from V and 5 bases from J, with 19 bases between. CDR1 and CDR2 from the germline V gene are MNHNY and SVGAGI (reference sequence). This CDR3 has 15 amino acids. The sequencing input was CD8+ T cells from PBMCs. The sequence came from a human donor in good health (CMV status not recorded). Some clones in this sample may be carry-over from other donors' samples. V and J are TRBV6-6 and TRBJ2-5; possible D gene TRBD2, 5 bases. CDR3 coding DNA: TGTGCCAGCAGCGGACCGGGGTTAATCGGGGAGACCCAGTACTTC. It translates to CASSGPGLIGETQYF.